This TCR beta chain was recovered during a study of cytotoxic CD8 clonotypes in ibrutinib-treated CLL. Broader study findings: Contraction or stability on treatment was seen for public clonotypes, which were uncommon.

The CDR3 sequence is 13 residues long. Germline V gives CDR1 MNHEY, CDR2 SVGAGI. V lost 8 bases and J lost 5; bases outside the gene matches: 9. This table comes from immunoSEQ multiplex PCR, and its TCRdb copy is limited to in-frame clones, with some not included. The sample contains 15,000 to 20,000 clones, about 70% of which appear only once. Genomic DNA in an amount of roughly 2 micrograms was extracted from cryopreserved PBMCs and used for the preparation of TCR beta libraries. Concerning this clone itself: Its specificity is not known.

The clonotype originates from a human donor with chronic lymphocytic leukemia. J is TRBJ2-7 and V is TRBV6-5, with TRBD2 matching 7 bases. The starting material was PBMCs, obtained before ibrutinib treatment. The CDR3 nucleotides read TGTGCCAGCCGCTCACTAGCGAAAGACGAGCAGTACTTC. Translating gives CASRSLAKDEQYF.